These 23 T cell receptor beta chains originate from one sample sequenced in a study of cytomegalovirus exposure and HLA in healthy donors. Vbeta (60) and Jbeta (13) primers were used in the PCR. The table came from immunoSEQ multiplex PCR; TCRdb's copy has only in-frame clones and leaves some out. The repertoire holds 150,000 to 200,000 clones, with approximately 82% as singletons. The sample comprised PBMCs. The receptors were gathered from a young woman in good health and CMV-seropositive.

The J gene is TRBJ2-1, the V gene TRBV6-4; the match to TRBD2 covers 8 bases. The CDR3 consists of 15 residues. Losses at the gene ends were 2 bases for V and 5 bases for J; bases not matched to a gene: 5. Germline loops: CDR1 MRHNA, CDR2 SNTAGT. CDR3 amino acids: CASSDLGGANNEQFF. The DNA of the CDR3 is TGTGCCAGCAGTGACCTCGGGGGGGCAAACAATGAGCAGTTCTTC.

The gene calls are TRBV2 and TRBJ2-3; D is uncertain. The CDR3 is made up of 15 amino acids. CDR1 and CDR2 (germline): SNHLY, FYNNEI. V lost 4 bases and J lost 2, with 13 bases in between. The chain's CDR3 is CASSGGYGYTDTQYF. The CDR3 DNA reads as TGTGCCAGCAGTGGCGGCTACGGCTACACAGATACGCAGTATTTT.

The chain recombines TRBV4-1 with TRBJ2-5, with D possibly being TRBD2 (5 bases). V was clipped by 1 base and J by 2 bases, with 17 bases between them. This CDR3 contains 17 residues. Germline V gene lookup returns CDR1 MGHRA and CDR2 YSYEKL. The CDR3 spells CASSQGAGVPLQETQYF. The CDR3 coding sequence is TGCGCCAGCAGCCAAGGAGCCGGGGTGCCGTTACAAGAGACCCAGTACTTC.

The chain has TRBV6-1 and TRBJ2-1, with 8 positions matching TRBD2. This CDR3 spans 20 amino acids. Germline values: CDR1 MNHNS, CDR2 SASEGT. The junction had 15 bases not matched to a gene; V was cut back by 2 bases and J by 0 bases. The CDR3 reads CASSEWASGSPSSSYNEQFF. CDR3 coding DNA: TGTGCCAGCAGTGAATGGGCTAGCGGGTCTCCCTCGAGCTCCTACAATGAGCAGTTCTTC.

The chain recombines TRBV19 with TRBJ1-2; TRBD1 agrees at 8 bases. The CDR3 runs to 16 residues. CDR1 and CDR2 from the germline V gene are LNHDA and SQIVND (reference sequence). The junction had 15 bases not matched to a gene; V was cut back by 8 bases and J by 4 bases. This chain's CDR3 is CASSWGTGIHFYGYTF. Here the CDR3 DNA reads TGTGCCAGTTCCTGGGGGACAGGCATACATTTCTATGGCTACACCTTC.

The genes are TRBV7-3 and TRBJ2-1; 10 nucleotides line up with TRBD2. V trimming: 4 bases; J trimming: 8 bases; junction bases outside the gene matches: 8. CDR1 and CDR2 (germline): SGHTA, FQGTGA. The CDR3 extends over 15 amino acids. CDR3 residues: CASSSPSGGEDEQFF. The CDR3 DNA reads TGTGCCAGCAGCTCTCCAAGCGGGGGGGAGGATGAGCAGTTCTTC.

The gene calls are TRBV6-1 and TRBJ2-3, with TRBD2 identical over 8 bases. V shed 8 bases and J 6 bases; nucleotides not matched to a gene: 10. The CDR3 spans 14 residues. Germline loops: CDR1 MNHNS, CDR2 SASEGT. CDR3 amino acids: CASARGVDWDTQYF. CDR3 sequence (DNA): TGTGCCAGCGCGCGGGGGGTGGATTGGGATACGCAGTATTTT.

The CDR3 sequence is CASSHGTSGGIYNEQFF. The CDR3 nucleotides read TGCGCCAGCAGCCACGGGACTAGCGGGGGGATCTACAATGAGCAGTTCTTC. The V call is TRBV4-3, the J call TRBJ2-1; TRBD2 matches at 15 bases. The germline V gene has CDR1 LGHNA and CDR2 YSLEER. With V trimmed by 3 bases and J by 3 bases, 3 bases remained unmatched. This CDR3 is 17 amino acids long.

This chain uses TRBV5-1 with TRBJ1-2; 7 nucleotides agree with TRBD1. CDR3 length: 16 residues. CDR1 SGHRS and CDR2 YFSETQ come from the germline V gene. V was pared by 0 bases and J by 6 bases, with 11 bases of the junction left unmatched. The CDR3 sequence: CASSLAPGGRYNGYTF. The CDR3 coding sequence is TGCGCCAGCAGCTTGGCCCCAGGGGGACGATACAATGGCTACACCTTC.

V usage is TRBV6-6 and J usage is TRBJ1-1; 7 bases map to TRBD1. Germline CDR1 reads MNHNY; CDR2 reads SVGAGI (reference sequence). The CDR3 covers 14 residues. Losses at the gene ends were 7 bases for V and 6 bases for J; bases not matched to a gene: 11. Here the CDR3 DNA reads TGTGCCAGCACTGACACCGACAGGGTGGCTGAAGCTTTCTTT. Translated, it gives CASTDTDRVAEAFF.

The chain links TRBV7-3 to TRBJ1-6; weak D call: TRBD1 (5 bases). This CDR3 is 15 amino acids long. CDR1 is SGHTA, CDR2 FQGTGA, per germline. Trimming took 5 bases from V and 4 from J, leaving 12 bases between them. The CDR3 DNA reads TGTGCCAGCAGCCAATACGGGGGATATAATTCACCCCTCCACTTT. This gives the protein CASSQYGGYNSPLHF.

This clone was seen a few times. The V call is TRBV7-9, the J call TRBJ2-5; 9 bases align to TRBD1. The CDR3 extends over 14 amino acids. The ends lost 4 bases at V and 3 bases at J; junction bases unmatched: 3. Germline V lookup: CDR1 SEHNR, CDR2 FQNEAQ (reference sequence). CDR3 sequence: CASSSTGGEETQYF. DNA for the CDR3: TGTGCCAGCAGCTCAACAGGGGGCGAAGAGACCCAGTACTTC.

J is TRBJ1-4 and V is TRBV18, with 7 bases identical to TRBD1. The germline CDR1 and CDR2 sequences are KGHSH and LQKENI. J gave up 9 bases and V 6 bases, and 13 bases lay outside the gene matches. This CDR3 contains 15 residues. The CDR3, as DNA: TGTGCCAGCTCCTTTGGAGGGGACAGAGAGAAAAAACTGTTTTTT. Its protein product is CASSFGGDREKKLFF.

J is TRBJ2-1 and V is TRBV11-2; D perhaps matches TRBD1 (6 bases). Trimming shortened V by 0 bases and J by 0 bases, and 15 bases separated the two germline ends. The CDR3 totals 18 residues. Looked up from germline, CDR1 is SGHAT and CDR2 is FQNNGV. The CDR3 is CASSLDRQGPYSYNEQFF. In DNA form, the CDR3 reads TGTGCCAGCAGCTTAGATCGTCAGGGGCCGTACTCCTACAATGAGCAGTTCTTC.

V is TRBV4-2 and J is TRBJ2-1; 14 bases fit TRBD2. With 4 bases clipped from V and 3 bases from J, the junction kept 5 bases outside the gene matches. CDR1 LGHNA and CDR2 YNFKEQ come from the germline V gene. The CDR3 is 17 amino acids. As DNA, the CDR3 is TGTGCCAGCAGCCCCGGGACTAGCGGGGGAATCTACAATGAGCAGTTCTTC. The encoded protein is CASSPGTSGGIYNEQFF.

This rearrangement joins TRBV4-1 to TRBJ1-6; D is perhaps TRBD1 (6 bases). Germline V gives CDR1 MGHRA, CDR2 YSYEKL. The V end lost 1 base, the J end lost 7 bases, and 11 bases lay between the germline ends. CDR3 size: 15 residues. The CDR3 sequence is CASSQVWTVNSPLHF. DNA for the CDR3: TGCGCCAGCAGCCAAGTTTGGACAGTAAATTCACCCCTCCACTTT.

V gene TRBV28 combines with J gene TRBJ1-2, with 7 bases that match TRBD1. The germline CDR1 and CDR2 sequences are MDHEN and SYDVKM. The CDR3 extends over 14 amino acids. V gave up 11 bases and J gave up 7 bases; unmatched junction bases: 16. CDR3 nucleotide sequence: TGTGCCGTCTACGTACTAGGGGGCCAGGGTGGCTACACCTTC. Its translation is CAVYVLGGQGGYTF.

V gene TRBV9 combines with J gene TRBJ2-2; tentative D call: TRBD2 (5 bases). Trimming removed 4 bases from V and 1 base from J, with 11 bases in between. In germline, CDR1 is SGDLS, CDR2 YYNGEE. The CDR3 runs 15 residues. The CDR3 protein is CASSPRTQNTGELFF. For the CDR3, the DNA is TGTGCCAGCAGCCCACGGACTCAGAACACCGGGGAGCTGTTTTTT.

The rearrangement joins TRBV7-9 to TRBJ2-1, with 7 bases fitting TRBD2. V was clipped by 8 bases and J by 6 bases; unmatched bases: 10. The CDR3 consists of 14 residues. Germline V gene lookup returns CDR1 SEHNR and CDR2 FQNEAQ (reference sequence). The CDR3 DNA sequence: TGTGCCAGCCCCCCGGACGGGGGGATCAATGAGCAGTTCTTC. It is translated as CASPPDGGINEQFF.

The V call is TRBV6-1, the J call TRBJ2-7; D not certain. Per germline, CDR1 MNHNS and CDR2 SASEGT. CDR3 length equals 12 residues. V lost 3 bases and J lost 0, with 3 bases in between. CDR3 nucleotides: TGTGCCAGCAGTGAGGCCTCCTACGAGCAGTACTTC. It codes for CASSEASYEQYF.

V and J are TRBV6-5 and TRBJ2-3; 8 positions agree with TRBD1. J was trimmed by 12 bases and V by 5 bases; bases with no gene match: 10. The germline gives CDR1 MNHEY, CDR2 SVGAGI. The CDR3 consists of 13 residues. CDR3 protein: CASSEDGDRGQYF. The CDR3 DNA sequence: TGTGCCAGCAGTGAAGATGGCGACAGGGGCCAGTATTTT.

This chain links TRBV25-1 with TRBJ2-3; 8 bases are a match to TRBD2. The CDR3 runs 15 residues. Germline V CDR1 and CDR2: MGHDK, SYGVNS. Trimming cost V 2 bases and J 3 bases; bases outside gene matches: 4. CDR3 protein: CASSEGRGETDTQYF. In nucleotides, the CDR3 is TGTGCCAGCAGTGAAGGGCGGGGGGAAACAGATACGCAGTATTTT.

V and J are TRBV5-1 and TRBJ2-2; TRBD2 is a possible D gene (7 bases). V was pared by 3 bases and J by 3 bases, with 15 bases between. Germline V gives CDR1 SGHRS, CDR2 YFSETQ. CDR3 length equals 16 residues. CDR3 DNA: TGCGCCAGCAGCTCCCAAGGGGGGGTGGACACCGGGGAGCTGTTTTTT. Its protein is CASSSQGGVDTGELFF.